The 32 T cell receptor beta chains given below trace back to one sample, sequenced in a study of blood T cell repertoires in COVID-19. TCRdb's table, derived via immunoSEQ multiplex PCR, lists solely in-frame clones and lacks some. Of 170,000 or so clones in the sample, approximately 86% were seen once. Sequenced input: peripheral blood. Source of these receptors: a man aged 55 to 70 with COVID-19, enrolled during active disease.

The J gene is TRBJ2-6, the V gene TRBV6-5; possibly TRBD2 for D (5 bases). This CDR3 has 14 amino acids. The V gene's germline CDR1 is MNHEY and CDR2 SVGAGI. The V end lost 2 bases, the J end lost 4 bases, and 6 bases lay between the germline ends. CDR3 sequence reads: CASSYRGGANVLTF. Written as DNA, the CDR3 is TGTGCCAGCAGTTACCGCGGGGGGGCCAACGTCCTGACTTTC.

Here the CDR3 DNA reads TGTGCCAGTAGTATAGTGCCGGGATCGTACGATCAGCCCCAGCATTTT. This encodes CASSIVPGSYDQPQHF. The chain carries TRBV19 and TRBJ1-5; D is uncertain. The ends were cut back, 1 base at V and 5 bases at J, with 15 bases in the middle. Germline loops: CDR1 LNHDA, CDR2 SQIVND (reference sequence). The CDR3 extends over 16 amino acids.

This clone showed up just once. This sequence joins TRBV5-8 and TRBJ1-5; D remains ambiguous. The germline V gene has CDR1 SGHTS and CDR2 YDEGEE. CDR3 length equals 13 residues. The CDR3 region is CAVGWRSNQPQHF. For the CDR3, the DNA is TGTGCAGTTGGGTGGAGGAGCAATCAGCCCCAGCATTTT.

The J gene is TRBJ1-2, the V gene TRBV12-5; 7 bases fit TRBD1. J was trimmed by 2 bases and V by 3 bases; bases with no gene match: 6. CDR1 is LGHNT, CDR2 FRNRAP, per germline. The CDR3 spans 15 residues. The CDR3 DNA reads TGTGCTAGTGGTTTAGCGAGACAGGGAAACTATGGCTACACCTTC. This translates into CASGLARQGNYGYTF. The complete variable domain, with remaining parts taken from reference TRBV12-5 and TRBJ1-2, reads DARVTQTPRHKVTEMGQEVTMRCQPILGHNTVFWYRQTMMQGLELLAYFRNRAPLDDSGMPKDRFSAEMPDATLATLKIQPSEPRDSAVYFCASGLARQGNYGYTFGSGTRLTVV.

On this clone: Within the sample, other DNA sequences also encode this same CDR3. The CDR3 bases are TGTGCCAGCAGTCTTGACAGGGACTATGGCTACACCTTC. Protein product: CASSLDRDYGYTF. The rearrangement links TRBV7-2 to TRBJ1-2; 7 positions match TRBD1. This CDR3 has 13 amino acids. CDR1 is SGHTA and CDR2 is FQGNSA in the germline V gene. J was trimmed by 3 bases and V by 6 bases; bases with no gene match: 4.

Written as DNA, the CDR3 is TGTGCCAGCAGCGCCAGGGGTCTGGATCAGCCCCAGCATTTT. Protein product: CASSARGLDQPQHF. The chain recombines TRBV5-5 with TRBJ1-5, with a weak D call TRBD1 (6 bases). Germline loops: CDR1 SGHKS, CDR2 YYEKEE (reference sequence). V was clipped by 4 bases and J by 5 bases, with 13 bases between them. This CDR3 comprises 14 residues.

CDR3 in amino acids: CASSFSGIALNQPQHF. The CDR3 nucleotides are TGTGCCAGCAGTTTTTCAGGGATCGCCCTCAATCAGCCCCAGCATTTT. J is TRBJ1-5 and V is TRBV27, with a possible D match to TRBD1 (5 bases). The CDR3 consists of 16 residues. V lost 3 bases, J lost 3 bases, and 15 bases lay in between. The germline V gene has CDR1 MNHEY and CDR2 SMNVEV (reference sequence).

The CDR3 sequence: CASSSILQSGNTIYF. Written as DNA, the CDR3 is TGTGCCAGCTCATCCATTTTACAATCTGGAAACACCATATATTTT. This chain uses TRBV18 with TRBJ1-3; D not certain. Germline V gives CDR1 KGHSH, CDR2 LQKENI. Trimming removed 5 bases at V and 1 base at J, with 12 bases between. The CDR3 is 15 amino acids.

J is TRBJ1-3 and V is TRBV6-5, with D possibly TRBD1 on 6 matching bases. This CDR3 has 13 amino acids. Germline assignment: CDR1 MNHEY and CDR2 SVGAGI. Trimming took 4 bases from V and 11 from J, leaving 15 bases between them. CDR3 residues: CASSSNRDGAIYF. The CDR3 DNA reads as TGTGCCAGCAGTTCCAACAGGGATGGGGCCATATATTTT.

The V call is TRBV7-8, the J call TRBJ2-7; TRBD2 aligns across 8 bases. Germline CDR1 and CDR2: SGHVS and FQNEAQ. The CDR3 consists of 16 residues. After removal of 4 bases from V and 3 bases from J, the junction contained 11 bases not matched to a gene. DNA of the CDR3: TGTGCCAGCAGCTCAGGACTAGCAGGCAACTTCTACGAGCAGTACTTC. Residues: CASSSGLAGNFYEQYF.

There are a few counts of this clone. Here the CDR3 DNA reads TGTGCCAGCAGCTCCATCCGGGACAGGGCCAACTATGGCTACACCTTC. Residues: CASSSIRDRANYGYTF. The chain recombines TRBV11-2 with TRBJ1-2; 9 bases are shared with TRBD1. The CDR3 covers 16 residues. After removal of 4 bases from V and 2 bases from J, the junction contained 8 bases not matched to a gene. Germline CDR1 and CDR2: SGHAT and FQNNGV.

The gene calls are TRBV28 and TRBJ2-7, with TRBD1 matching 9 bases. Germline V CDR1 and CDR2: MDHEN, SYDVKM. CDR3 length: 15 amino acids. V was pared by 6 bases and J by 0 bases, with 6 bases of the junction left unmatched. Written as DNA, the CDR3 is TGTGCCAGCAGATCGGACAGGGGCCACTCCTACGAGCAGTACTTC. Translation: CASRSDRGHSYEQYF.

V usage is TRBV9 and J usage is TRBJ2-6; 10 bases fit TRBD1. This CDR3 has 18 amino acids. V was clipped by 3 bases and J by 2 bases; unmatched bases: 8. Germline CDR1 reads SGDLS; CDR2 reads YYNGEE. Here the CDR3 reads CASSERTGGRPGANVLTF. CDR3 sequence (DNA): TGTGCCAGCAGCGAGCGGACAGGGGGGAGGCCTGGGGCCAACGTCCTGACTTTC.

The chain combines TRBV11-3 with TRBJ2-1; weak D call: TRBD2 (6 bases). The V end was cut by 2 bases, the J end by 0 bases, with 8 bases between. Germline CDR1 and CDR2: SGHNT and YENEEA. CDR3 size: 15 residues. The CDR3: CASSLRGSSYNEQFF. CDR3 in DNA: TGTGCCAGCAGCTTACGGGGGAGCTCCTACAATGAGCAGTTCTTC.

The rearrangement links TRBV27 to TRBJ1-5; 8 positions match TRBD1. V trimming: 5 bases; J trimming: 3 bases; junction bases outside the gene matches: 6. CDR3 length: 15 amino acids. Germline V gives CDR1 MNHEY, CDR2 SMNVEV (reference sequence). The CDR3 DNA follows: TGTGCCAGCAGTAGGGACAGGCTAAACAATCAGCCCCAGCATTTT. This gives the protein CASSRDRLNNQPQHF.

The rearrangement uses TRBV7-9 and TRBJ1-1; 9 bases are a match to TRBD1. The germline CDR1 and CDR2 sequences are SEHNR and FQNEAQ (reference sequence). The ends lost 5 bases at V and 1 base at J; junction bases unmatched: 5. The CDR3 runs to 15 residues. The CDR3 sequence is CASSPGTGPNTEAFF. DNA for the CDR3: TGTGCCAGCAGCCCCGGGACAGGGCCGAACACTGAAGCTTTCTTT.

The chain couples TRBV18 to TRBJ2-7, with 7 bases aligning to TRBD1. Germline CDR1 KGHSH, CDR2 LQKENI. This CDR3 is built from 13 residues. Losses at the gene ends were 5 bases for V and 6 bases for J; bases not matched to a gene: 7. CDR3 amino acids: CASSSGQAGEQYF. The CDR3 DNA is TGTGCCAGCTCATCCGGACAGGCGGGCGAGCAGTACTTC.

The rearrangement uses TRBV7-2 and TRBJ2-7; 8 nucleotides match TRBD2. The germline gives CDR1 SGHTA, CDR2 FQGNSA. This CDR3 has 14 amino acids. With 1 base clipped from V and 2 bases from J, the junction kept 1 base outside the gene matches. The DNA for the CDR3 is TGTGCCAGCAGCTTAGACGGGAGGGCCTACGAGCAGTACTTC. Translation: CASSLDGRAYEQYF.

The V gene is TRBV2, the J gene TRBJ2-1; 8 bases fit TRBD2. The germline V gene encodes CDR1 SNHLY and CDR2 FYNNEI. This CDR3 contains 17 residues. V lost 2 bases, J lost 4 bases, and 10 bases stayed unmatched. The CDR3 is CASSEYDSREGYNEQFF. As DNA, the CDR3 is TGTGCCAGCAGTGAATATGACTCACGGGAGGGATACAATGAGCAGTTCTTC. Filled out from reference TRBV2 and TRBJ2-1, the complete variable domain reads EPEVTQTPSHQVTQMGQEVILRCVPISNHLYFYWYRQILGQKVEFLVSFYNNEISEKSEIFDDQFSVERPDGSNFTLKIRSTKLEDSAMYFCASSEYDSREGYNEQFFGPGTRLTVL.

V and J are TRBV6-5 and TRBJ2-3, with TRBD1 matching over 12 bases. Germline V gene data show CDR1 as MNHEY and CDR2 as SVGAGI. This CDR3 has 15 amino acids. J gave up 7 bases and V 6 bases, and 8 bases lay outside the gene matches. CDR3 nucleotides: TGTGCCAGCAGCTCCGGGACAGGGGGCGGGAATACGCAGTATTTT. Translation: CASSSGTGGGNTQYF.

V usage is TRBV4-1 and J usage is TRBJ1-2, with D possibly being TRBD1 (6 bases). The CDR3 runs to 16 residues. V was clipped by 0 bases and J by 2 bases, with 13 bases between them. Germline V gives CDR1 MGHRA, CDR2 YSYEKL. DNA for the CDR3: TGCGCCAGCAGCCAAGAAGGGGGGGCGGTGAACTATGGCTACACCTTC. It yields the protein CASSQEGGAVNYGYTF.

CDR3 sequence reads: CASSRGLNEQFF. DNA of the CDR3: TGTGCCAGCAGCAGGGGGCTGAATGAGCAGTTCTTC. The rearrangement links TRBV6-5 to TRBJ2-1, with 8 nucleotides matching TRBD1. CDR1 and CDR2 (germline): MNHEY, SVGAGI. The CDR3 is 12 amino acids. The J segment lost 7 bases and the V segment lost 6 bases, leaving 2 bases of the junction unmatched.

The rearrangement joins TRBV19 to TRBJ1-5; D call uncertain. V was trimmed by 0 bases and J by 3 bases, leaving 18 bases between them. Looked up from germline, CDR1 is LNHDA and CDR2 is SQIVND (reference sequence). The CDR3 extends over 18 amino acids. The CDR3 here is CASSIDLAGMPINQPQHF. The CDR3, as DNA: TGTGCCAGTAGTATAGATCTTGCAGGTATGCCCATCAATCAGCCCCAGCATTTT.

J is TRBJ2-3 and V is TRBV6-2 or TRBV6-3, with a tentative D call TRBD2 (5 bases). Trimming removed 5 bases at V and 3 bases at J, with 18 bases between. The CDR3 covers 16 residues. Germline CDR1 MNHEY, CDR2 SVGEGT. The CDR3 bases are TGTGCCAGCAGTGACCCCTTTTGGAGGATGACAGATACGCAGTATTTT. Translating it yields CASSDPFWRMTDTQYF.

V and J are TRBV18 and TRBJ1-2; TRBD1 aligns across 7 bases. V dropped 1 base and J dropped 7; count of bases not matched to a gene: 6. Germline V CDR1 and CDR2: KGHSH, LQKENI. The CDR3 is 14 residues long. The CDR3 DNA follows: TGTGCCAGCTCACCACGACAGGGTATAGGTGGCTACACCTTC. Translated, it gives CASSPRQGIGGYTF.

The J gene is TRBJ1-1, the V gene TRBV28; 9 bases map to TRBD1. J was trimmed by 5 bases and V by 5 bases; bases with no gene match: 15. The CDR3 sequence is 17 residues long. Germline loops: CDR1 MDHEN, CDR2 SYDVKM. The CDR3: CASSPYLRTGASTEAFF. The CDR3 nucleotides are TGTGCCAGCAGTCCTTACCTTAGGACAGGGGCTTCGACTGAAGCTTTCTTT. The entire variable domain, with the rest obtained from reference TRBV28 and TRBJ1-1, is as follows: DVKVTQSSRYLVKRTGEKVFLECVQDMDHENMFWYRQDPGLGLRLIYFSYDVKMKEKGDIPEGYSVSREKKERFSLILESASTNQTSMYLCASSPYLRTGASTEAFFGQGTRLTVV.

This chain links TRBV18 with TRBJ2-1, with 7 bases fitting TRBD1. This CDR3 has 16 amino acids. From germline, CDR1 is KGHSH and CDR2 LQKENI. The J segment lost 8 bases and the V segment lost 3 bases, leaving 13 bases of the junction unmatched. This CDR3 reads CASSPQPKTGTDEQFF. The CDR3 bases are TGTGCCAGCTCACCTCAACCCAAGACAGGGACGGATGAGCAGTTCTTC.

The rearrangement uses TRBV6-5 and TRBJ1-1; 7 bases agree with TRBD1. The CDR3 has 14 amino acids. J was trimmed by 4 bases and V by 7 bases; bases with no gene match: 9. Per the germline V gene, CDR1 is MNHEY and CDR2 is SVGAGI. The CDR3 loop is CASKVTGQFTEAFF. The CDR3 region has the DNA TGTGCCAGCAAAGTGACGGGACAGTTCACTGAAGCTTTCTTT.

CDR3 bases: TGTGCCAGCAGAATTCGATACACCGCCTACGAGCAGTACTTC. It yields the protein CASRIRYTAYEQYF. The rearrangement uses TRBV6-5 and TRBJ2-7; D uncertain. The CDR3 extends over 14 amino acids. Germline V gene lookup returns CDR1 MNHEY and CDR2 SVGAGI. Trimming took off 6 bases at V and 2 bases at J, with 14 bases between the two ends.

The chain has TRBV9 and TRBJ1-1; no definite D call. CDR1 and CDR2 (germline): SGDLS, YYNGEE. The CDR3 is 14 amino acids. The V gene lost 0 bases and the J gene lost 2 bases, with 8 bases spanning the gap. The CDR3 loop is CASSVVAENTEAFF. Here the CDR3 DNA reads TGTGCCAGCAGCGTAGTGGCGGAAAACACTGAAGCTTTCTTT.

This chain joins TRBV18 and TRBJ1-2, with a tentative D call TRBD1 (5 bases). Trimming left V 3 bases short and J 4 bases short, with 12 bases between. In germline, CDR1 is KGHSH, CDR2 LQKENI. The length of the CDR3 is 14 residues. The CDR3 sequence is CASSPGRQSYGYTF. The CDR3 coding sequence is TGTGCCAGCTCACCCGGCCGACAGTCCTATGGCTACACCTTC.

This chain joins TRBV5-1 and TRBJ1-2; 8 bases align to TRBD1. This CDR3 is 15 amino acids long. Trimming removed 0 bases from V and 4 bases from J; junction bases left unmatched: 5. CDR1 is SGHRS and CDR2 is YFSETQ in the germline V gene. The CDR3 coding sequence is TGCGCCAGCAGCTTGGCCGCAGGGGGCTTCTATGGCTACACCTTC. Its translation: CASSLAAGGFYGYTF.